These T cell receptor beta chains were read from a single sample in a study of molecular identifiers for immune sequencing clone quantification. TCRdb processed the PCR reads anew with MiXCR; each CDR3 protein has one entry. Of about 630,000 distinct CDR3 sequences in the sample, 25% were seen once. Sequenced: naive CD8+ T cells from blood, with Jurkat cell RNA spiked in. The receptors were gathered from a human donor in good health. Some libraries in this study had Jurkat cell RNA spiked in. The CDR3 runs from the conserved cysteine through the conserved F or W. D genes are given only for firm matches. Only some rows state a clone size, as once, few, many or a class for expanded clones.

>TRBV7-6|few|.|TRBJ1-6
CASSSLGGHLSSYNSPLHF
TGTGCCAGCAGCTCCCTAGGGGGACACCTTAGCTCCTATAATTCACCCCTCCACTTT
>TRBV7-9|.|TRBD1|TRBJ2-2
CASSWGQGGTGELFF
TGTGCCAGCAGCTGGGGACAGGGTGGCACCGGGGAGCTGTTTTTT
>TRBV5-3|.|TRBD1|TRBJ1-4
CASSPDRRDEKLLF
TGTGCCAGCAGCCCGGACAGGCGTGATGAAAAACTGCTTTTT
>TRBV12-3/TRBV12-4|.|.|TRBJ1-3
CAAGPDPSGNTIYF
TGTGCCGCCGGGCCAGACCCCTCTGGAAACACCATATATTTT
>TRBV9|.|TRBD1|TRBJ1-2
CASSVEGQSYGYTF
TGTGCCAGCAGCGTAGAGGGACAGTCATATGGCTACACCTTC
>TRBV12-3/TRBV12-4|.|.|TRBJ1-1
CASSAHRESTEAFF
TGTGCCAGCAGTGCCCACAGGGAAAGCACTGAAGCTTTCTTT
>TRBV20-1|many|.|TRBJ2-7
CSAGLVSPLYEQYF
TGCAGTGCCGGGCTAGTTTCACCGCTCTACGAGCAGTACTTC
>TRBV3-1|.|.|TRBJ2-1
CASSPGAASSYNEQFF
TGTGCCAGCAGCCCGGGGGCGGCTAGCTCCTACAATGAGCAGTTCTTC
>TRBV20-1|many|TRBD2|TRBJ2-2
CSASSRTSSTGELFF
TGCAGTGCTAGCAGCCGGACTAGCAGCACCGGGGAGCTGTTTTTT
>TRBV24-1|many|TRBD1|TRBJ2-3
CATSTGQRTDTQYF
TGTGCCACCAGTACGGGACAGCGCACAGATACGCAGTATTTT
>TRBV6-1|.|.|TRBJ2-3
CASSDRGGGLPDTQYF
TGTGCCAGCAGTGATCGGGGAGGAGGCCTTCCAGATACGCAGTATTTT
>TRBV28|.|TRBD2|TRBJ2-7
CASSLLQREAFYGQYF
TGTGCCAGCAGTTTACTACAACGGGAGGCCTTCTACGGGCAGTACTTC
>TRBV30|few|.|TRBJ1-3
CALGLAGNTIYF
TGTGCCCTCGGTCTGGCTGGAAACACCATATATTTT
>TRBV11-1|few|.|TRBJ2-7
CASSFEVGSSYEQYF
TGTGCCAGCAGCTTTGAGGTCGGGAGCTCCTACGAGCAGTACTTC
>TRBV6-2/TRBV6-3|.|.|TRBJ2-7
CASSYGRSSYEQYF
TGTGCCAGCAGTTACGGGAGGTCCTCCTACGAGCAGTACTTC
>TRBV27|few|TRBD1|TRBJ2-2
CASSSTGGNTGELFF
TGTGCCAGCAGTTCGACAGGGGGAAACACCGGGGAGCTGTTTTTT
>TRBV9|.|.|TRBJ2-7
CASSVLGGEQYF
TGTGCCAGCAGCGTGTTAGGGGGGGAGCAGTACTTC
>TRBV24-1|few|TRBD1|TRBJ2-3
CATSELRQGPWYF
TGTGCCACCAGTGAACTCAGACAGGGCCCCTGGTATTTT
>TRBV3-1|many|.|TRBJ1-1
CASSYQTGLNTEAFF
TGTGCCAGCAGTTACCAAACAGGGCTGAACACTGAAGCTTTCTTT
>TRBV6-5|few|.|TRBJ2-6
CASGLEGSGANVLTF
TGTGCCAGCGGGTTAGAGGGATCTGGGGCCAACGTCCTGACTTTC
>TRBV7-2|many|TRBD2|TRBJ2-1
CASSLDGGYNEQFF
TGTGCCAGCAGCTTAGACGGGGGGTACAATGAGCAGTTCTTC
>TRBV6-2/TRBV6-3|few|TRBD2|TRBJ2-5
CASSYSEREGGETQYF
TGTGCCAGCAGTTACTCGGAGCGGGAGGGTGGAGAGACCCAGTACTTC
>TRBV20-1|many|.|TRBJ2-7
CSAPRGAGKAYEQYF
TGCAGTGCCCCCAGGGGAGCAGGGAAGGCCTACGAGCAGTACTTC
>TRBV4-3|few|TRBD2|TRBJ2-7
CASSQEREAHEQYF
TGCGCCAGCAGCCAAGAGCGGGAGGCCCACGAGCAGTACTTC
>TRBV20-1|.|.|TRBJ1-1
CSARLNRQVTNTEAFF
TGCAGTGCTAGACTGAACCGACAGGTTACAAACACTGAAGCTTTCTTT
>TRBV28|few|TRBD2|TRBJ2-3
CASSFVAGDTDTQYF
TGTGCCAGCAGTTTTGTAGCGGGAGACACAGATACGCAGTATTTT
>TRBV19|.|TRBD1|TRBJ2-7
CASSIATGESYEQYF
TGTGCCAGTAGTATAGCGACAGGGGAGTCCTACGAGCAGTACTTC
>TRBV6-5|.|TRBD1|TRBJ1-1
CASSYTPGTGSEAFF
TGTGCCAGCAGTTACACTCCAGGGACAGGGTCTGAAGCTTTCTTT
>TRBV24-1|.|.|TRBJ1-2
CATSRDGYGYTF
TGTGCCACCAGCCGGGACGGCTATGGCTACACCTTC
>TRBV29-1|.|TRBD2|TRBJ2-5
CSIGSGTSGSGETQYF
TGCAGCATCGGTAGTGGGACTAGCGGGAGTGGCGAGACCCAGTACTTC
>TRBV27|.|TRBD1|TRBJ2-7
CASSRDGTGVGSYEQYF
TGTGCCAGCAGCCGTGATGGGACAGGGGTTGGGTCCTACGAGCAGTACTTC
>TRBV20-1|.|.|TRBJ2-3
CSAPSYYFSTDTQYF
TGCAGTGCCCCGTCATACTACTTCAGCACAGATACGCAGTATTTT
>TRBV27|many|TRBD1|TRBJ2-7
CASSPTGTGYYEQYF
TGTGCCAGCAGTCCCACCGGGACAGGGTACTACGAGCAGTACTTC
>TRBV13|few|.|TRBJ2-1
CASSPEGGSNEQFF
TGTGCCAGCAGCCCCGAGGGGGGCTCGAATGAGCAGTTCTTC
>TRBV6-2/TRBV6-3|few|.|TRBJ2-3
CASSPGAGASTDTQYF
TGTGCCAGCAGCCCCGGGGCGGGGGCGAGCACAGATACGCAGTATTTT
>TRBV11-2|.|.|TRBJ2-3
CASSLEGYSSTDTQYF
TGTGCCAGCAGCTTAGAAGGATACTCTAGCACAGATACGCAGTATTTT
>TRBV9|.|TRBD1|TRBJ2-1
CASSPTRGLIDEQFF
TGTGCCAGCAGCCCGACCAGGGGGCTTATAGATGAGCAGTTCTTC
>TRBV6-2/TRBV6-3|many|.|TRBJ1-1
CASHTPRRTARRTEAFF
TGTGCCAGCCACACGCCGCGAAGGACCGCCAGACGAACTGAAGCTTTCTTT
>TRBV27|few|TRBD2|TRBJ2-3
CASSLSGGRAPLDTQYF
TGTGCCAGCAGTTTATCGGGCGGGAGGGCCCCATTAGATACGCAGTATTTT
>TRBV12-3/TRBV12-4|.|.|TRBJ2-1
CASSSTEQFF
TGTGCCAGCAGTTCCACGGAGCAGTTCTTC
>TRBV5-1|many|TRBD1|TRBJ2-7
CASSLGQGAYEQYF
TGTGCCAGCAGCTTGGGACAGGGGGCCTACGAGCAGTACTTC
>TRBV6-2/TRBV6-3|many|TRBD2|TRBJ2-3
CASSYSGAITDTQYF
TGTGCCAGCAGTTACAGCGGGGCAATTACAGATACGCAGTATTTT
>TRBV9|many|.|TRBJ2-3
CASSPPIRDTQYF
TGTGCCAGCAGCCCCCCAATACGAGATACGCAGTATTTT
>TRBV29-1|many|TRBD1|TRBJ2-2
CSAVTGKLGELFF
TGCAGCGCCGTGACAGGGAAGCTAGGGGAGCTGTTTTTT
>TRBV7-8|few|.|TRBJ1-6
CASSLGGDPSSYNSPLHF
TGTGCCAGCAGCTTAGGCGGGGACCCGAGCTCCTATAATTCACCCCTCCACTTT
>TRBV9|.|.|TRBJ2-3
CASSAASHSNTQYF
TGTGCCAGCAGCGCCGCTAGTCATTCAAATACGCAGTATTTT
>TRBV6-5|many|TRBD1|TRBJ1-1
CASSPGQEYEAFF
TGTGCCAGCAGTCCGGGACAGGAGTATGAAGCTTTCTTT